The 26 T cell receptor beta chains below were found in one sample sequenced in a study of OX40 agonist ivuxolimab in advanced cancers. Clones were read by immunoSEQ multiplex PCR, and TCRdb kept only the in-frame ones, dropping some. The sample includes about 15,000 clones, around 70% of them seen just once. Sequencing was performed on CD4+ or CD8+ T cells sorted from blood, taken in a trial of the OX40 agonist ivuxolimab. These receptors all stem from an adult with an advanced solid tumor such as melanoma, head and neck, liver or kidney cancer.

This sequence joins TRBV28 and TRBJ1-2; D call uncertain. The V gene's germline CDR1 is MDHEN and CDR2 SYDVKM. The CDR3 length is 13 residues. Trimming removed 4 bases from V and 4 bases from J, with 10 bases in between. CDR3 protein: CASSSRRIYGYTF. CDR3 DNA: TGTGCCAGCAGTTCGAGACGTATCTATGGCTACACCTTC.

As DNA, the CDR3 is TGTGCCAGCTCAAGTCGGAGCGGGAGTCCCTCCTACAATGAGCAGTTCTTC. Its translation is CASSSRSGSPSYNEQFF. V and J are TRBV18 and TRBJ2-1; 8 positions match TRBD2. The CDR3 extends over 17 amino acids. Germline CDR1 reads KGHSH; CDR2 reads LQKENI. The trim removed 5 bases at V and 0 bases at J, leaving 9 bases unmatched.

This clone ranks as medium-sized. The rearrangement uses TRBV19 and TRBJ2-1; 8 positions match TRBD2. V dropped 7 bases and J dropped 6; count of bases not matched to a gene: 5. The CDR3 is 13 residues long. The germline CDR1 and CDR2 sequences are LNHDA and SQIVND (reference sequence). In nucleotides, the CDR3 is TGTGCCAGTAAGGGACTAGGGCTCAATGAGCAGTTCTTC. Encoded protein: CASKGLGLNEQFF.

V usage is TRBV7-9 and J usage is TRBJ2-5; no clear D gene. The CDR3 length is 12 residues. Germline V CDR1 and CDR2: SEHNR, FQNEAQ (reference sequence). The V end was cut by 4 bases, the J end by 5 bases, with 8 bases between. The CDR3 spells CASSSSSETQYF. CDR3 nucleotides: TGTGCCAGCAGCTCCTCATCTGAGACCCAGTACTTC.

The CDR3 spells CASSESGAYNEQFF. The CDR3 bases are TGTGCCAGTAGCGAAAGCGGGGCCTACAATGAGCAGTTCTTC. The V call is TRBV19, the J call TRBJ2-1; 7 bases are a match to TRBD2. The CDR3 totals 14 residues. Germline V gene sequence: CDR1 LNHDA, CDR2 SQIVND (reference sequence). With 6 bases clipped from V and 2 bases from J, the junction kept 4 bases outside the gene matches.

The sample holds one count of this clone. The chain joins TRBV7-6 to TRBJ2-5; D call uncertain. Trimming stripped 2 bases from V and 5 bases from J, with 9 bases between. This CDR3 contains 13 residues. The V gene's germline CDR1 is SGHVS and CDR2 FNYEAQ. The CDR3 DNA follows: TGTGCCAGCAGCTTAAGTACTCTGGAGACCCAGTACTTC. Translating it yields CASSLSTLETQYF.

This clone was observed many times. The V gene is TRBV27, the J gene TRBJ1-1, with TRBD1 identical over 8 bases. Germline V lookup: CDR1 MNHEY, CDR2 SMNVEV (reference sequence). The CDR3 is 13 amino acids. V gave up 6 bases and J gave up 1 base; unmatched junction bases: 1. The CDR3 sequence: CASRTGANTEAFF. CDR3 DNA sequence: TGTGCCAGCAGGACAGGGGCGAACACTGAAGCTTTCTTT.

The J gene is TRBJ2-3, the V gene TRBV6-5; D unresolved. There are 16 residues in the CDR3. The V end was cut by 1 base, the J end by 0 bases, with 11 bases between. Germline V gene lookup returns CDR1 MNHEY and CDR2 SVGAGI. The CDR3 sequence: CASSYYGGSSTDTQYF. Here the CDR3 DNA reads TGTGCCAGCAGTTACTACGGCGGTTCTAGCACAGATACGCAGTATTTT.

The chain joins TRBV6-5 to TRBJ2-5; the match to TRBD2 covers 9 bases. V lost 2 bases and J lost 11; bases outside the gene matches: 9. The CDR3 is made up of 14 amino acids. Per germline, CDR1 MNHEY and CDR2 SVGAGI. The CDR3 bases are TGTGCCAGCAGTTACGCGGGAGGGCCGGGGGAGCAGTACTTC. Its translation is CASSYAGGPGEQYF.

This clone was seen more than once but under ten times. The genes are TRBV9 and TRBJ1-2; 8 positions match TRBD1. The CDR3 covers 14 residues. V lost 4 bases to trimming and J lost 8 bases; unmatched junction nucleotides: 10. The V gene's germline CDR1 is SGDLS and CDR2 YYNGEE. CDR3 nucleotides: TGTGCCAGCAGCTCCCCGCAGGGGGCGCGAGGCTACACCTTC. It encodes CASSSPQGARGYTF.

This clone has only a few counts. The CDR3 sequence: CASSLTPGEQYF. CDR3 nucleotide sequence: TGTGCCAGCAGCTTAACCCCGGGCGAGCAGTACTTC. J is TRBJ2-7 and V is TRBV7-9, with D unresolved. The length of the CDR3 is 12 residues. V was clipped by 2 bases and J by 6 bases, with 8 bases between them. Germline assignment: CDR1 SEHNR and CDR2 FQNEAQ (reference sequence).

V gene TRBV9 combines with J gene TRBJ1-1; maybe TRBD1 (6 bases). The germline V gene encodes CDR1 SGDLS and CDR2 YYNGEE. Trimming stripped 4 bases from V and 0 bases from J, with 10 bases between. This CDR3 region has 14 residues. CDR3 region: CASSPRGMNTEAFF. In DNA, the CDR3 is TGTGCCAGCAGCCCGAGGGGGATGAACACTGAAGCTTTCTTT.

This chain joins TRBV6-1 and TRBJ2-7, with D perhaps matching TRBD1 or TRBD2 (7 bases each). V was clipped by 8 bases and J by 4 bases, with 15 bases between them. Germline CDR1 reads MNHNS; CDR2 reads SASEGT. CDR3 length: 13 amino acids. The CDR3 loop is CASRQGEGYEQYF. CDR3 nucleotides: TGTGCCAGCCGTCAGGGGGAGGGGTACGAGCAGTACTTC.

The rearrangement joins TRBV19 to TRBJ2-1, with 13 bases identical to TRBD2. This CDR3 has 18 residues. In germline, CDR1 is LNHDA, CDR2 SQIVND (reference sequence). V gave up 5 bases and J gave up 4 bases; unmatched junction bases: 11. CDR3: CASSDYGTSGTLYNEQFF. The CDR3 nucleotides are TGTGCCAGTAGTGACTACGGGACTAGCGGGACTCTTTACAATGAGCAGTTCTTC.

The chain links TRBV4-1 to TRBJ2-7, with a possible D match to TRBD1 (6 bases). Looked up from germline, CDR1 is MGHRA and CDR2 is YSYEKL. CDR3 length equals 15 residues. The V and J ends lost 1 base and 1 base respectively, with 11 bases between them. The DNA for the CDR3 is TGCGCCAGCAGCCAAGGGACGGACAGATCCTACGAGCAGTACTTC. It translates to CASSQGTDRSYEQYF.

The genes are TRBV2 and TRBJ2-7; no reliable D call. Per germline, CDR1 SNHLY and CDR2 FYNNEI. The CDR3 contains 14 residues. V was shortened by 1 base and J by 0 bases, with 7 bases between the two germline ends. The CDR3 region is CASSEGRLSYEQYF. The CDR3 DNA reads TGTGCCAGCAGTGAAGGGCGCCTCTCCTACGAGCAGTACTTC.

The rearrangement joins TRBV30 to TRBJ2-7; D remains ambiguous. The CDR3 loop spans 12 amino acids. V shed 5 bases and J shed 2 bases, with 10 bases lying between them. Germline CDR1 is GTSNPN and CDR2 is SVGIG (reference sequence). The CDR3 coding sequence is TGTGCCTGGGCTAGGAGCGCCTACGAGCAGTACTTC. Its protein product is CAWARSAYEQYF. The full variable domain, with the rest looked up from reference TRBV30 and TRBJ2-7, is SQTIHQWPATLVQPVGSPLSLECTVEGTSNPNLYWYRQAAGRGLQLLFYSVGIGQISSEVPQNLSASRPQDRQFILSSKKLLLSDSGFYLCAWARSAYEQYFGPGTRLTVT.

This chain connects TRBV19 to TRBJ1-5; D gene uncertain. The CDR3 is 15 amino acids. Trimming left V 1 base short and J 0 bases short, with 7 bases between. The germline gives CDR1 LNHDA, CDR2 SQIVND (reference sequence). CDR3 coding DNA: TGTGCCAGTAGTATAGTGGCGAATAGCAATCAGCCCCAGCATTTT. This sequence encodes CASSIVANSNQPQHF.

This chain links TRBV7-6 with TRBJ2-1; TRBD2 aligns across 14 bases. Losses at the gene ends were 0 bases for V and 9 bases for J; bases not matched to a gene: 7. Per germline, CDR1 SGHVS and CDR2 FNYEAQ. The CDR3 runs to 17 residues. DNA of the CDR3: TGTGCCAGCAGCTTAGCGGGGGGACTAGCGGGAGAGGGTGAGCAGTTCTTC. Translated, it gives CASSLAGGLAGEGEQFF.

V is TRBV13 and J is TRBJ2-7; D gene uncertain. CDR1 is PRHDT and CDR2 is FYEKMQ in the germline V gene (reference sequence). V lost 1 base to trimming and J lost 4 bases, with 8 bases between them. CDR3 length: 13 residues. The CDR3 loop reads CASSLAEAYEQYF. The CDR3, as DNA: TGTGCCAGCAGCTTAGCGGAAGCTTACGAGCAGTACTTC.

The chain carries TRBV28 and TRBJ1-2; D call uncertain. The CDR3 spans 12 residues. Between the trimmed V and J ends, which lost 7 bases and 9 bases, there was a span of 15 bases. CDR1 is MDHEN and CDR2 is SYDVKM in the germline V gene. The CDR3 DNA reads as TGTGCCAGCAAAGTCGGTCTAGAGAGCTACACCTTC. Protein: CASKVGLESYTF.

The chain joins TRBV23-1 to TRBJ1-5; TRBD1 might be the D (5 bases). TRBV23-1 has ORF status, its function being uncertain. The CDR3 consists of 18 residues. V was shortened by 5 bases and J by 2 bases, with 22 bases between the two germline ends. In nucleotides, the CDR3 is TGCGCCAGCAGTAAACCGGGACGGCGGAGGGATCGCAATCAGCCCCAGCATTTT. Translation gives CASSKPGRRRDRNQPQHF.

The chain has TRBV4-1 and TRBJ2-2, with D unclear. This CDR3 is 12 amino acids long. Germline V gives CDR1 MGHRA, CDR2 YSYEKL. The ends were cut back, 4 bases at V and 6 bases at J, with 6 bases in the middle. The CDR3 is CASSPGPGELFF. CDR3 in DNA: TGCGCCAGCAGCCCGGGCCCCGGGGAGCTGTTTTTT.

The chain combines TRBV19 with TRBJ2-7; possibly TRBD2 for D (6 bases). There are 16 residues in the CDR3. V lost 4 bases to trimming and J lost 4 bases, with 20 bases between them. In germline, CDR1 is LNHDA, CDR2 SQIVND (reference sequence). CDR3 DNA sequence: TGTGCCAGTAGTACCCTCCTTCCCGGGAGAAGATACGAGCAGTACTTC. It is translated as CASSTLLPGRRYEQYF.

In this sample, this clone turned up a few times. This chain connects TRBV7-8 to TRBJ2-1; the match to TRBD2 covers 7 bases. The CDR3 has 16 residues. Germline CDR1 SGHVS, CDR2 FQNEAQ. V gave up 7 bases and J gave up 0 bases; unmatched junction bases: 9. The CDR3 sequence: CASNPERGSSYNEQFF. For the CDR3, the DNA is TGTGCCAGCAACCCTGAGCGGGGTAGCTCCTACAATGAGCAGTTCTTC.

This rearrangement joins TRBV2 to TRBJ1-2, with unresolved D. The germline CDR1 and CDR2 sequences are SNHLY and FYNNEI. The CDR3 length is 14 residues. The V end was cut by 5 bases, the J end by 4 bases, with 14 bases between. CDR3 in DNA: TGTGCCAGCAGTTCCTCAGACACGATCTATGGCTACACCTTC. Its protein is CASSSSDTIYGYTF.